This TCR beta chain derives from a study of T cells after yellow fever vaccination. In its sample, this clonotype was seen many times. As yet, its antigen is unknown. Germline-derived CDR1 and CDR2 are SGHDN and FVKESK. The CDR3 extends over 17 amino acids. V gave up 1 base and J gave up 0 bases, with 13 bases separating them. Study results and caveats: FACS-sorted repertoires might harbor abundant contaminating clonotypes from the bulk population. Reappearance after the booster was observed for most primary-vaccination clones (roughly 97% CD4, over 70% CD8). Among all clonotypes, a small share was observed in both CD4 and CD8 compartments.

Researchers made TCR cDNA using 5'RACE template switching, and this step added a universal primer site and UMIs. TCRdb analysed the 5' RACE reads with MiXCR anew, one entry per CDR3 protein. This sample yields 300,000 to 450,000 distinct CDR3 sequences, of which 8.1% are seen a single time; roughly a sixth belongs to the top ten. The source was PBMCs, collected roughly 45 days after the first yellow fever vaccination. This receptor was obtained from a man in his late teens or twenties who received the YFV17D yellow fever vaccine. The gene calls are TRBV14 and TRBJ2-1, with a possible D match to TRBD1 (5 bases). DNA of the CDR3: TGTGCCAGCAGCCAAGTCGTCAGGGAAAGCTCCTACAATGAGCAGTTCTTC. This sequence encodes CASSQVVRESSYNEQFF.